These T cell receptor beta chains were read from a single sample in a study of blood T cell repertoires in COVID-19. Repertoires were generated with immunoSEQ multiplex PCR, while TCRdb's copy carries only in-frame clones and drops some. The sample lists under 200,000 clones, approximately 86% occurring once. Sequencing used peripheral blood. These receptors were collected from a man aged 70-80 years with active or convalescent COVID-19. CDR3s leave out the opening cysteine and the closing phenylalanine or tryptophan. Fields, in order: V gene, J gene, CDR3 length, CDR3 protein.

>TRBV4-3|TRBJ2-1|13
ASSRTPGSYNEQF
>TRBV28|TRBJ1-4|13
ASSRPGTGSEKLF
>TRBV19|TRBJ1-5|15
ASSTRQGANSNQPQH
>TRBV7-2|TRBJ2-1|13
ASSTWDRVRDEQF
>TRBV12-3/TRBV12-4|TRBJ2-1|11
ASSSRVAGEQF
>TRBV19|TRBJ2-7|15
ASSIEILAGARYEQY
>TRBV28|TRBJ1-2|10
ATRRPGGGYT
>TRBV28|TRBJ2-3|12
ASRKTSGVDTQY
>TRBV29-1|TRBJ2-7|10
SVVAGQYEQY
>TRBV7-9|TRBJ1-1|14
ASSLARTGLGTEAF
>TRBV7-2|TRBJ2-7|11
ASSLDRNYEQY
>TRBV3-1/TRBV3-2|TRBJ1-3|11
ASSRPAGNTIY
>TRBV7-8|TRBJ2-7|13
ASSLTWEWTHEQY
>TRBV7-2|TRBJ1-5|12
ASSPRTGNQPQH
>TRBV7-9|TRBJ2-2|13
ASSFGRLAGGELF
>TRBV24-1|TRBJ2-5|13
ATSDATGMEETQY
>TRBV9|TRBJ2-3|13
ASSSERGGPDTQY
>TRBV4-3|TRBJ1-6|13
ASSQERGRGSPLH
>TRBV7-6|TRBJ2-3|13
ASSLDPGSVDTQY
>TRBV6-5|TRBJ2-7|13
ASSQDYRGSYEQY
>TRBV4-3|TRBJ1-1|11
ASSRDMSTEAF
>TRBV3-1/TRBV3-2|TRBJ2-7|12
ASSYGQGPYEQY
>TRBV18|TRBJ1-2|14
ASSPRRTGFLYGYT